This T cell receptor beta chain was retrieved from a study of control samples from healthy donors and cancer patients. The junction had 10 bases not matched to a gene; V was cut back by 4 bases and J by 0 bases. Germline CDR1 SGDLS, CDR2 YYNGEE. This CDR3 is 18 amino acids long. This clone was counted a single time. Here immunoSEQ multiplex PCR was the method, and the copy in TCRdb shows in-frame clones only, minus some. The sample yields roughly 130,000 clones, about nine tenths seen once. The chain uses TRBV9 and TRBJ2-3; 11 bases are a match to TRBD2. Material: blood. The TCR comes from a woman in her 30s in good health. CDR3 in amino acids: CASSYTERLAGSTDTQYF. The CDR3 DNA follows: TGTGCCAGCAGCTATACGGAAAGACTAGCGGGAAGCACAGATACGCAGTATTTT.